A single T cell receptor beta chain is shown here with its context. As yet, its antigen is unknown. Since a much larger clone is just one base distant, this may be a read error. These data originate in a study of tumor-infiltrating lymphocytes in primary liver carcinoma. Study context: Patients were men and women aged 30 to 69 years.

cDNA specific to TCR beta was made from 450 to 650 ng of total RNA, with a constant-region primer employed for priming. Three nested multiplex PCR rounds, a slightly modified ARM-PCR method, built the TCR beta libraries. For roughly 10 cycles apiece, the opening two PCR rounds ran with TRBV1-TRBV30 forward primers and a C-beta reverse primer. TCRdb analysed the multiplex PCR reads with MiXCR anew, one entry per CDR3 protein. The sample lists some 320,000 distinct CDR3 sequences, approximately 60% occurring once. The authors took blood RNA from unsorted whole blood and also extracted germline DNA. Findings and limits, study-wide: Tumor top-250-clone fraction significantly exceeded that of blood (p = 0.039).

This CDR3 has 11 amino acids. Per the germline V gene, CDR1 is MNHNY and CDR2 is SVGAGI (reference sequence). The clonotype originates from a middle-aged man with primary liver carcinoma and hepatitis B virus infection. The V and J genes are TRBV6-6 and TRBJ1-1, with D hard to call. Sequenced material: peripheral blood. CDR3 nucleotides: TGTGCCAGCAGTCACAACACTGAAGTTTTCTTT. Residues: CASSHNTEVFF.